A single sample is the source of the 3 T cell receptor beta chains below, sequenced in a study of shared clonotypes between healthy human individuals. The repertoire was sequenced with immunoSEQ multiplex PCR; TCRdb's copy has only in-frame clones and lacks some. Counted here are around 500,000 clones, around 75% occurring once; the ten biggest clones make up less than 15%. Specimen: PBMCs. The receptor source for this set is a middle-aged woman in good health. Some clones in this sample may be carry-over from other donors' samples.

The rearrangement joins TRBV28 to TRBJ1-2, with D possibly TRBD1 on 5 matching bases. In germline, CDR1 is MDHEN, CDR2 SYDVKM. V was cut by 6 bases and J by 8 bases, with 25 bases left in between. CDR3 length: 16 amino acids. CDR3 nucleotide sequence: TGTGCCAGCAGCCCAAGGTCCCTAGGACAAGCTGGGGGCTACACCTTC. It is translated as CASSPRSLGQAGGYTF.

Ten or more counts support this clone. Mismatch with germline at one junction end may stem from a read error. The V and J genes are TRBV9 and TRBJ2-5; D unresolved. The CDR3 runs 12 residues. Germline CDR1 is SGDLS and CDR2 is YYNGEE. The CDR3 DNA follows: TGTGCCAGCAGCGTGGATCAAGGGACCCAGTACTTC. Amino acid sequence: CASSVDQGTQYF.

V is TRBV25-1 and J is TRBJ2-3; no clear D gene. Trimming shortened V by 6 bases and J by 1 base, and 8 bases separated the two germline ends. The CDR3 runs 13 residues. CDR1 is MGHDK, CDR2 SYGVNS, per germline. CDR3 nucleotide sequence: TGTGCCAGCAGGTCTGGTGGCACAGATACGCAGTATTTT. Its translation is CASRSGGTDTQYF.